This T cell receptor (beta chain) is drawn from a study of OX40 agonist ivuxolimab in advanced cancers. The CDR3 extends over 17 amino acids. J lost 0 bases, V lost 4 bases, and 11 bases had no gene match. Germline CDR1 SEHNR, CDR2 FQNEAQ (reference sequence). Only in-frame clones appear in the TCRdb table, and some are missing; sequencing was by immunoSEQ multiplex PCR. Of 50,000 to 65,000 clones in the sample, 85% to 90% were seen once. The receptor's source is an adult with an advanced solid tumor such as melanoma, head and neck, liver or kidney cancer. The material sequenced was CD4+ or CD8+ T cells sorted from blood, taken in a trial of the OX40 agonist ivuxolimab. This sequence joins TRBV7-9 and TRBJ2-7; the match to TRBD2 covers 8 bases. The CDR3 DNA reads as TGTGCCAGCAGCTGGGATAGCGGGGTGTGGAGCTCCTACGAGCAGTACTTC. Its protein product is CASSWDSGVWSSYEQYF. The full variable domain, rest sourced from reference TRBV7-9 and TRBJ2-7, is DTGVSQNPRHKITKRGQNVTFRCDPISEHNRLYWYRQTLGQGPEFLTYFQNEAQLEKSRLLSDRFSAERPKGSFSTLEIQRTEQGDSAMYLCASSWDSGVWSSYEQYFGPGTRLTVT.